This passage covers 24 T cell receptor beta chains from one sample sequenced in a study of T cell repertoires in cytomegalovirus infection (dated by TCRdb to between 2019 and 2020). The instrument given in TCRdb is Illumina HiSeq 1500. TCRdb reworked the public reads: Q25 trimming with fastp, MiXCR clone assembly, productive beta chains retained. CDR3 protein duplicates are merged, each entry listing the most common genes and DNA. The sample table lists about 250,000 distinct CDR3 sequences, 9% to 15% of them with a count of one. Jointly, the top ten make up 1.6% of the sample. Sample: PBMCs. All receptors derive from a human donor in good health (CMV status not recorded). Some clones in this sample may be carry-over from other donors' samples.

This clonotype was found many times. The chain carries TRBV5-1 and TRBJ2-3; 11 nucleotides match TRBD2. Trimming cost V 3 bases and J 6 bases; bases outside gene matches: 9. Germline V gives CDR1 SGHRS, CDR2 YFSETQ. The CDR3 loop spans 16 amino acids. CDR3 residues: CASSSEQLAGADTQYF. The CDR3, as DNA: TGCGCCAGCAGCTCCGAGCAACTAGCGGGGGCTGATACGCAGTATTTT.

V usage is TRBV29-1 and J usage is TRBJ2-6; no firm D call. The CDR3 totals 15 residues. Germline V gives CDR1 SQVTM, CDR2 ANQGSEA. The V end was cut by 4 bases, the J end by 4 bases, with 14 bases between. CDR3 amino acids: CSVVVPTSGANVLTF. The CDR3 nucleotides are TGCAGCGTTGTGGTCCCGACCTCCGGGGCCAACGTCCTGACTTTC.

This clonotype showed up many times. V and J are TRBV12-3 or TRBV12-4 and TRBJ2-3, with 7 bases that match TRBD2. The length of the CDR3 is 15 residues. Unmatched junction bases numbered 4, after V lost 3 bases and J lost 1 base. Here the CDR3 DNA reads TGTGCCAGCAGTTTCTCAGCGGGGCGCACAGATACGCAGTATTTT. Protein product: CASSFSAGRTDTQYF.

This clonotype came up many times. The chain couples TRBV10-3 to TRBJ1-3, with 7 bases matching TRBD1. The ends lost 6 bases at V and 7 bases at J; junction bases unmatched: 9. The CDR3 spans 14 residues. Germline CDR1 is ENHRY and CDR2 is SYGVKD. The CDR3 bases are TGTGCCATCAGCCCAGGGGGACGAGGGAACACCATATATTTT. Translating gives CAISPGGRGNTIYF.

This clonotype has only a few counts. CDR3 region: CASLQTIPNTEAFF. CDR3 coding DNA: TGTGCCAGTCTCCAGACGATCCCCAACACTGAAGCTTTCTTT. The chain carries TRBV19 and TRBJ1-1; D gene unclear. Per germline, CDR1 LNHDA and CDR2 SQIVND (reference sequence). Trimming took 8 bases from V and 2 from J, leaving 15 bases between them. CDR3 length equals 14 residues. The full variable domain, its missing parts supplied by reference TRBV19 and TRBJ1-1, is DGGITQSPKYLFRKEGQNVTLSCEQNLNHDAMYWYRQDPGQGLRLIYYSQIVNDFQKGDIAEGYSVSREKKESFPLTVTSAQKNPTAFYLCASLQTIPNTEAFFGQGTRLTVV.

This clonotype was counted ten times or more. This chain links TRBV7-9 with TRBJ2-1; 10 nucleotides match TRBD2. V dropped 5 bases and J dropped 2; count of bases not matched to a gene: 3. In germline, CDR1 is SEHNR, CDR2 FQNEAQ (reference sequence). This CDR3 spans 15 amino acids. In DNA, the CDR3 is TGTGCCAGCAGCCAGGGGACTAGCGCCTACAATGAGCAGTTCTTC. It codes for CASSQGTSAYNEQFF.

The CDR3 loop is CASSPTGGLCNEQFF. CDR3 coding DNA: TGCGCCAGCAGCCCAACGGGGGGGCTTTGCAATGAGCAGTTCTTC. This chain links TRBV4-3 with TRBJ2-1; TRBD2 matches 8 bases. J gave up 6 bases and V 4 bases, and 8 bases lay outside the gene matches. The germline V gene encodes CDR1 LGHNA and CDR2 YSLEER. This CDR3 comprises 15 residues.

V usage is TRBV11-3 and J usage is TRBJ2-2; D is ambiguous. This CDR3 is 17 amino acids long. Per the germline V gene, CDR1 is SGHNT and CDR2 is YENEEA. V was cut by 2 bases and J by 2 bases, with 15 bases left in between. The CDR3 region has the DNA TGTGCCAGCAGCTTAAAAATGGTCACTCGAAACACCGGGGAGCTGTTTTTT. This gives the protein CASSLKMVTRNTGELFF. The full variable domain, in which reference TRBV11-3 and TRBJ2-2 provide the parts outside the CDR3, is EAGVVQSPRYKIIEKKQPVAFWCNPISGHNTLYWYLQNLGQGPELLIRYENEEAVDDSQLPKDRFSAERLKGVDSTLKIQPAELGDSAVYLCASSLKMVTRNTGELFFGEGSRLTVL.

The rearrangement joins TRBV30 to TRBJ2-1; 9 nucleotides line up with TRBD2. V lost 7 bases to trimming and J lost 2 bases; unmatched junction nucleotides: 6. This CDR3 region has 14 residues. CDR1 and CDR2 (germline): GTSNPN, SVGIG (reference sequence). The CDR3: CASARTSAYNEQFF. In DNA form, the CDR3 reads TGTGCCTCTGCGAGGACTAGCGCCTACAATGAGCAGTTCTTC.

This clonotype was seen ten or more times. The V gene is TRBV20-1, the J gene TRBJ2-1, with TRBD2 identical over 7 bases. The germline V gene has CDR1 DFQATT and CDR2 SNEGSKA (reference sequence). This CDR3 comprises 15 residues. V shed 1 base, J shed 3 bases, and the junction held 6 bases outside the gene matches. DNA for the CDR3: TGCAGTGCTAGAGCGGCTAGCGGAGACTACAATGAGCAGTTCTTC. It is translated as CSARAASGDYNEQFF.

This clonotype was seen ten or more times. The chain links TRBV7-2 to TRBJ2-7; tentative D call: TRBD2 (5 bases). The CDR3 spans 12 residues. Trimming stripped 5 bases from V and 3 bases from J, with 8 bases between. Germline V lookup: CDR1 SGHTA, CDR2 FQGNSA. Here the CDR3 DNA reads TGTGCCAGCAGCCCCGGGGACTACGAGCAGTACTTC. Translated: CASSPGDYEQYF. The variable domain in full, with the rest retrieved from reference TRBV7-2 and TRBJ2-7, is GAGVSQSPSNKVTEKGKDVELRCDPISGHTALYWYRQSLGQGLEFLIYFQGNSAPDKSGLPSDRFSAERTGGSVSTLTIQRTQQEDSAVYLCASSPGDYEQYFGPGTRLTVT.

This clonotype was observed at least ten times. The chain carries TRBV28 and TRBJ2-3, with D possibly being TRBD2 (5 bases). The germline CDR1 and CDR2 sequences are MDHEN and SYDVKM. The CDR3 is 15 amino acids. V shed 6 bases and J shed 9 bases, with 22 bases lying between them. This chain's CDR3 is CASRGVASSRSTQYF. In DNA form, the CDR3 reads TGTGCCAGCAGGGGAGTGGCTAGCAGCCGGTCGACGCAGTATTTT. The whole variable domain, remainder taken from reference TRBV28 and TRBJ2-3, is DVKVTQSSRYLVKRTGEKVFLECVQDMDHENMFWYRQDPGLGLRLIYFSYDVKMKEKGDIPEGYSVSREKKERFSLILESASTNQTSMYLCASRGVASSRSTQYFGPGTRLTVL.

This clonotype was observed once. This CDR3 reads CSVERWATDNEQFF. CDR3 DNA sequence: TGCAGCGTTGAACGTTGGGCCACCGACAATGAGCAGTTCTTC. The rearrangement links TRBV29-1 to TRBJ2-1, with D unresolved. Germline V gives CDR1 SQVTM, CDR2 ANQGSEA. The CDR3 is made up of 14 amino acids. V dropped 2 bases and J dropped 5 bases, with 13 bases sitting between them.

This clonotype came up many times. J is TRBJ2-6 and V is TRBV7-9, with TRBD1 matching over 11 bases. Trimming cost V 2 bases and J 4 bases; bases outside gene matches: 4. The CDR3 sequence is 17 residues long. CDR1 and CDR2 (germline): SEHNR, FQNEAQ (reference sequence). The DNA of the CDR3 is TGTGCCAGCAGCTTAAGGACAGGGGGCTCGGGGGCCAACGTCCTGACTTTC. Translated, it gives CASSLRTGGSGANVLTF. The variable domain in full, with the rest retrieved from reference TRBV7-9 and TRBJ2-6, is DTGVSQNPRHKITKRGQNVTFRCDPISEHNRLYWYRQTLGQGPEFLTYFQNEAQLEKSRLLSDRFSAERPKGSFSTLEIQRTEQGDSAMYLCASSLRTGGSGANVLTFGAGSRLTVL.

This clonotype showed up many times. The chain joins TRBV28 to TRBJ2-3; D gene unclear. This CDR3 spans 14 amino acids. The germline V gene has CDR1 MDHEN and CDR2 SYDVKM. Trimming shortened V by 5 bases and J by 1 base, and 10 bases separated the two germline ends. The CDR3 reads CASSQPLGTDTQYF. The CDR3, as DNA: TGTGCCAGCAGTCAACCCTTAGGCACAGATACGCAGTATTTT.

This clonotype was observed many times. The V and J genes are TRBV19 and TRBJ2-1; weak D call: TRBD1 (5 bases). Trimming removed 4 bases at V and 1 base at J, with 8 bases between. The germline V gene has CDR1 LNHDA and CDR2 SQIVND (reference sequence). The CDR3 is 14 amino acids. For the CDR3, the DNA is TGTGCCAGTAGTACTCAGGGTTCCTACAATGAGCAGTTCTTC. This translates into CASSTQGSYNEQFF.

This clonotype was picked up many times. The chain links TRBV19 to TRBJ1-5; D gene unclear. The CDR3 consists of 14 residues. The germline gives CDR1 LNHDA, CDR2 SQIVND (reference sequence). V lost 3 bases, J lost 3 bases, and 9 bases lay in between. CDR3 sequence reads: CASSIYGNNQPQHF. Written as DNA, the CDR3 is TGTGCCAGTAGTATTTATGGGAACAATCAGCCCCAGCATTTT.

This clonotype was counted only a few times. The chain links TRBV6-2 or TRBV6-3 to TRBJ2-7; TRBD2 matches at 8 bases. With 7 bases clipped from V and 4 bases from J, the junction kept 9 bases outside the gene matches. CDR1 and CDR2 (germline): MNHEY, SVGEGT. CDR3 length: 14 amino acids. The DNA of the CDR3 is TGTGCCAGCACCAGCTCGGGACTAGGGTACGAGCAGTACTTC. As protein: CASTSSGLGYEQYF.

This clonotype was recorded many times. The J gene is TRBJ1-2, the V gene TRBV7-2; D unclear. The CDR3 covers 14 residues. Germline V gives CDR1 SGHTA, CDR2 FQGNSA. V lost 5 bases and J lost 6, with 16 bases in between. CDR3 coding DNA: TGTGCCAGCAGCCAGGAAGGAGGGTGGGATGGCTACACCTTC. Its translation is CASSQEGGWDGYTF.

Only a few counts were recorded for this clonotype. The J gene is TRBJ2-7, the V gene TRBV19; 9 positions match TRBD2. Germline trimming cut 1 base from V and 3 bases from J; bases unmatched to any gene: 4. The germline V gene has CDR1 LNHDA and CDR2 SQIVND (reference sequence). CDR3 length: 15 amino acids. The CDR3 reads CASSIVAGEVYEQYF. In nucleotides, the CDR3 is TGTGCCAGTAGTATAGTAGCGGGGGAGGTCTACGAGCAGTACTTC.

This sequence joins TRBV4-2 and TRBJ2-2; D is ambiguous. The CDR3 extends over 13 amino acids. From germline, CDR1 is LGHNA and CDR2 YNFKEQ. Trimming removed 4 bases from V and 8 bases from J, with 11 bases in between. The chain's CDR3 is CASSLRLAGELFF. The CDR3, as DNA: TGTGCCAGCAGCCTCAGACTTGCTGGGGAGCTGTTTTTT.

The chain employs TRBV5-5 and TRBJ2-1, with TRBD2 matching 12 bases. From germline, CDR1 is SGHKS and CDR2 YYEKEE (reference sequence). Losses at the gene ends were 3 bases for V and 4 bases for J; bases not matched to a gene: 8. The CDR3 covers 17 residues. CDR3 sequence reads: CASSSTLGLAGYNEQFF. The DNA of the CDR3 is TGTGCCAGCAGCTCGACACTGGGACTAGCGGGTTACAATGAGCAGTTCTTC. Full variable domain (rest looked up from reference TRBV5-5 and TRBJ2-1): DAGVTQSPTHLIKTRGQQVTLRCSPISGHKSVSWYQQVLGQGPQFIFQYYEKEERGRGNFPDRFSARQFPNYSSELNVNALLLGDSALYLCASSSTLGLAGYNEQFFGPGTRLTVL.

This clonotype was recorded many times. The rearrangement joins TRBV2 to TRBJ2-1; 10 nucleotides align to TRBD2. This CDR3 region has 14 residues. The junction had 5 bases not matched to a gene; V was cut back by 7 bases and J by 5 bases. Per germline, CDR1 SNHLY and CDR2 FYNNEI. CDR3 region: CASTGLAFHNEQFF. CDR3 DNA sequence: TGTGCCAGCACGGGACTAGCGTTCCACAATGAGCAGTTCTTC.

This clonotype was seen repeatedly, ten times or more. The V call is TRBV7-6, the J call TRBJ2-3; unclear D gene. The V end lost 5 bases, the J end lost 4 bases, and 13 bases lay between the germline ends. From germline, CDR1 is SGHVS and CDR2 FNYEAQ. The CDR3 extends over 14 amino acids. The CDR3 DNA sequence: TGTGCCAGCAGCCCTACGCCGCTAGCAGATACGCAGTATTTT. The encoded protein is CASSPTPLADTQYF.